The 25 T cell receptor beta chains presented below share a single source sample, sequenced in a study of neoadjuvant anti-PD-1 for oral cavity cancer. Sequencing was performed with immunoSEQ multiplex PCR; in TCRdb, only in-frame clones are kept and a portion is missing. The sample has nearly 8,000 clones, roughly 70% seen once. Indicated time point: after neoadjuvant nivolumab, at surgical resection. The material sequenced was PBMCs, taken after nivolumab (anti-PD-1) treatment. These TCRs come from a person aged 40 to 85 with oral cavity squamous cell carcinoma.

The chain links TRBV4-3 to TRBJ1-5, with 9 bases aligning to TRBD1. V shed 3 bases, J shed 9 bases, and the junction held 6 bases outside the gene matches. CDR1 LGHNA and CDR2 YSLEER come from the germline V gene. This CDR3 is 14 amino acids long. The CDR3 is CASSQDRGSRPQHF. In nucleotides, the CDR3 is TGCGCCAGCAGCCAGGACAGGGGTTCAAGGCCCCAGCATTTT.

The chain has TRBV9 and TRBJ2-3; D is perhaps TRBD1 or TRBD2 (5 bases each). Germline V gene data show CDR1 as SGDLS and CDR2 as YYNGEE. V lost 4 bases to trimming and J lost 4 bases, with 13 bases between them. The CDR3 consists of 14 residues. CDR3 bases: TGTGCCAGCAGCACACTGGGACCAGCAGATACGCAGTATTTT. It encodes CASSTLGPADTQYF.

The CDR3 DNA sequence: TGTGCCAGCAGTGAATCGGGGCACGAAAAACTGTTTTTT. This sequence encodes CASSESGHEKLFF. V gene TRBV2 combines with J gene TRBJ1-4; a weak D match, TRBD1 (5 bases). The CDR3 loop spans 13 amino acids. With 2 bases removed from V and 8 bases from J, the gap between germline ends came to 9 bases. Looked up from germline, CDR1 is SNHLY and CDR2 is FYNNEI.

V usage is TRBV4-1 and J usage is TRBJ1-1; D might be TRBD1 (5 bases). CDR1 is MGHRA, CDR2 YSYEKL, per germline. V lost 4 bases to trimming and J lost 1 base, with 22 bases between them. This CDR3 has 18 residues. CDR3 amino acids: CASSRVSPGQPTNTEAFF. CDR3 nucleotide sequence: TGCGCCAGCAGCCGGGTAAGCCCGGGGCAGCCGACGAACACTGAAGCTTTCTTT.

The chain recombines TRBV19 with TRBJ1-1; 12 bases match TRBD1. This CDR3 contains 16 residues. V dropped 6 bases and J dropped 1; count of bases not matched to a gene: 6. Germline V gene data show CDR1 as LNHDA and CDR2 as SQIVND (reference sequence). This CDR3 is CASRSGTGGRNTEAFF. The CDR3 DNA follows: TGTGCCAGTAGGAGCGGGACAGGGGGCAGGAACACTGAAGCTTTCTTT.

This chain joins TRBV15 and TRBJ2-3; 7 nucleotides line up with TRBD1. J gave up 8 bases and V 5 bases, and 4 bases lay outside the gene matches. The germline V gene encodes CDR1 LNHNV and CDR2 YYDKDF (reference sequence). CDR3 length equals 12 residues. Here the CDR3 DNA reads TGTGCCACCAGCTCTGAGGGGGCTACGCAGTATTTT. Translated, it gives CATSSEGATQYF.

This rearrangement joins TRBV27 to TRBJ1-5; tentative D call: TRBD1 (6 bases). Per the germline V gene, CDR1 is MNHEY and CDR2 is SMNVEV (reference sequence). The CDR3 covers 14 residues. V shed 1 base and J shed 7 bases, with 11 bases lying between them. As DNA, the CDR3 is TGTGCCAGCAGTTTATGGGGGCGGGGCCAGCCCCAGCATTTT. Translating gives CASSLWGRGQPQHF.

The CDR3, as DNA: TGTGCCAGCAGCTTAGTGCAGGACAACCGCTCCTATAATTCACCCCTCCACTTT. Its protein product is CASSLVQDNRSYNSPLHF. J is TRBJ1-6 and V is TRBV11-2; TRBD1 might be the D (5 bases). Germline CDR1 is SGHAT and CDR2 is FQNNGV. Trimming pared 1 base from V and 0 bases from J, leaving 13 bases between. The CDR3 is made up of 18 amino acids.

The chain joins TRBV14 to TRBJ2-1; D remains ambiguous. CDR3 size: 13 residues. With 5 bases removed from V and 7 bases from J, the gap between germline ends came to 12 bases. Germline V gene lookup returns CDR1 SGHDN and CDR2 FVKESK. Here the CDR3 DNA reads TGTGCCAGCAGCTACCTCAGCGTTAATGAGCAGTTCTTC. As protein: CASSYLSVNEQFF.

The chain uses TRBV11-1 and TRBJ2-3; 11 bases are a match to TRBD2. CDR3 length: 18 residues. The V gene end was trimmed by 8 bases and the J gene end by 1 base; junction bases not matched to a gene: 14. Germline values: CDR1 SGHAT, CDR2 FQDESV (reference sequence). Here the CDR3 DNA reads TGTGCCAGCGGCCCGTCTCTTAGCGGGGGGGCCGGCACAGATACGCAGTATTTT. As protein: CASGPSLSGGAGTDTQYF. Full variable domain (remainder filled in from reference TRBV11-1 and TRBJ2-3): EAEVAQSPRYKITEKSQAVAFWCDPISGHATLYWYRQILGQGPELLVQFQDESVVDDSQLPKDRFSAERLKGVDSTLKIQPAELGDSAMYLCASGPSLSGGAGTDTQYFGPGTRLTVL.

The J gene is TRBJ1-5, the V gene TRBV19; the match to TRBD1 covers 9 bases. J was trimmed by 9 bases and V by 4 bases; bases with no gene match: 10. The CDR3 extends over 15 amino acids. Germline lookup yields CDR1 LNHDA and CDR2 SQIVND (reference sequence). CDR3 residues: CASSRSGTGQVPQHF. The CDR3 DNA reads TGTGCCAGTAGTAGGTCGGGGACAGGGCAAGTGCCCCAGCATTTT.

V usage is TRBV6-5 and J usage is TRBJ1-1; unclear D gene. The CDR3 has 12 residues. Between the trimmed V and J ends, which lost 4 bases and 1 base, there was a span of 4 bases. The germline V gene has CDR1 MNHEY and CDR2 SVGAGI. The DNA of the CDR3 is TGTGCCAGCAGTTCCGAGAACACTGAAGCTTTCTTT. It specifies CASSSENTEAFF.

The V gene is TRBV7-9, the J gene TRBJ2-3, with 8 bases identical to TRBD1. The V gene's germline CDR1 is SEHNR and CDR2 FQNEAQ (reference sequence). The ends lost 10 bases at V and 0 bases at J; junction bases unmatched: 9. There are 15 residues in the CDR3. The CDR3 loop is CANTRGQGSTDTQYF. CDR3 DNA: TGTGCCAACACCAGGGGGCAGGGGAGCACAGATACGCAGTATTTT.

The CDR3 DNA reads TGTGCCAGCAGCTTAGCGGTCCCTAACTATGGCTACACCTTC. Translated: CASSLAVPNYGYTF. The chain joins TRBV7-9 to TRBJ1-2; D ambiguous. Per germline, CDR1 SEHNR and CDR2 FQNEAQ (reference sequence). The V gene lost 0 bases and the J gene lost 0 bases, with 5 bases spanning the gap. The CDR3 spans 14 residues.

The CDR3 reads CAISDSRAAIYGYTF. The CDR3 DNA reads as TGTGCCATCAGTGATAGCAGGGCGGCGATCTATGGCTACACCTTC. The chain links TRBV10-3 to TRBJ1-2; TRBD1 is a possible D gene (5 bases). Trimming left V 3 bases short and J 4 bases short, with 15 bases between. Germline V lookup: CDR1 ENHRY, CDR2 SYGVKD. CDR3 length: 15 residues.

This chain uses TRBV4-3 with TRBJ1-3, with a tentative D call TRBD1 (6 bases). The germline V and J ends were trimmed by 1 base and 5 bases, with 12 bases remaining between them. The CDR3 covers 15 residues. The V gene's germline CDR1 is LGHNA and CDR2 YSLEER. The CDR3 loop reads CASSQGTEDRNTIYF. In DNA, the CDR3 is TGCGCCAGCAGCCAAGGGACAGAAGATAGAAACACCATATATTTT.

V is TRBV27 and J is TRBJ2-3; D may be TRBD1 (6 bases). The germline CDR1 and CDR2 sequences are MNHEY and SMNVEV (reference sequence). The CDR3 spans 13 residues. V lost 6 bases and J 1 base, leaving 8 bases between the germline ends. CDR3 amino acids: CASRQGGTDTQYF. The CDR3 DNA sequence: TGTGCCAGCAGACAGGGCGGCACAGATACGCAGTATTTT.

The rearrangement links TRBV5-8 to TRBJ1-2; D is uncertain. CDR3 length: 14 amino acids. Deletions cut 8 bases from V and 6 bases from J, with 20 bases between. Germline lookup yields CDR1 SGHTS and CDR2 YDEGEE. The CDR3 DNA reads TGTGCCAGTATCAAGACCCGCATGGGCCATGGCTACACCTTC. This encodes CASIKTRMGHGYTF. The entire variable domain, with the rest obtained from reference TRBV5-8 and TRBJ1-2, is as follows: EAGVTQSPTHLIKTRGQQATLRCSPISGHTSVYWYQQALGLGLQFLLWYDEGEERNRGNFPPRFSGRQFPNYSSELNVNALELEDSALYLCASIKTRMGHGYTFGSGTRLTVV.

The CDR3 DNA is TGTGCCAGCAGCACCCGGACAGGGGACTATGGCTACACCTTC. It is translated as CASSTRTGDYGYTF. V is TRBV11-2 and J is TRBJ1-2, with TRBD1 matching 9 bases. This CDR3 has 14 amino acids. With 5 bases clipped from V and 3 bases from J, the junction kept 4 bases outside the gene matches. Germline V lookup: CDR1 SGHAT, CDR2 FQNNGV.

This clone was seen a single time. The rearrangement joins TRBV7-3 to TRBJ2-3; TRBD1 aligns across 10 bases. The ends lost 5 bases at V and 0 bases at J; junction bases unmatched: 20. This CDR3 spans 21 amino acids. Per germline, CDR1 SGHTA and CDR2 FQGTGA. CDR3 DNA sequence: TGTGCCAGCAGCCCCAGTCCGGGACAGGGGATAACTCATACTAGCACAGATACGCAGTATTTT. This encodes CASSPSPGQGITHTSTDTQYF.

The genes are TRBV2 and TRBJ2-1, with 8 bases that match TRBD2. V lost 4 bases to trimming and J lost 8 bases; unmatched junction nucleotides: 10. This CDR3 region has 15 residues. Germline V gene sequence: CDR1 SNHLY, CDR2 FYNNEI. The CDR3 protein is CASSASGWPRDEQFF. For the CDR3, the DNA is TGTGCCAGCAGTGCTAGCGGGTGGCCCCGGGATGAGCAGTTCTTC.

The V gene is TRBV9, the J gene TRBJ1-2; D is possibly TRBD1 (5 bases). The CDR3 has 15 residues. From germline, CDR1 is SGDLS and CDR2 YYNGEE. Trimming took 0 bases from V and 4 from J, leaving 13 bases between them. The CDR3 is CASSVAVGAGYGYTF. The CDR3 DNA reads as TGTGCCAGCAGCGTAGCAGTAGGGGCTGGCTATGGCTACACCTTC.

V gene TRBV6-4 combines with J gene TRBJ2-3; 8 nucleotides line up with TRBD2. V gave up 0 bases and J gave up 0 bases; unmatched junction bases: 2. CDR3 length: 16 amino acids. Germline CDR1 MRHNA, CDR2 SNTAGT. The CDR3 sequence: CASSDSPGGSTDTQYF. CDR3 nucleotides: TGTGCCAGCAGTGACTCGCCGGGGGGGAGCACAGATACGCAGTATTTT.

CDR3 DNA: TGCGCCAGCAGCCACTTACGCTTGGGAGGGAGGCAGGAAAAACTGTTTTTT. This encodes CASSHLRLGGRQEKLFF. The rearrangement uses TRBV4-3 and TRBJ1-4; no firm D call. Germline V gives CDR1 LGHNA, CDR2 YSLEER. This CDR3 comprises 17 residues. V gave up 3 bases and J gave up 8 bases, with 22 bases separating them.

This clone appeared a few times. V is TRBV6-6 and J is TRBJ2-1; D is possibly TRBD2 (5 bases). The CDR3 spans 15 residues. Trimming pared 5 bases from V and 4 bases from J, leaving 15 bases between. Germline V gives CDR1 MNHNY, CDR2 SVGAGI (reference sequence). CDR3 residues: CASSDTRVPYNEQFF. In nucleotides, the CDR3 is TGTGCCAGCAGTGACACTAGGGTTCCGTACAATGAGCAGTTCTTC.